These 9 T cell receptor beta chains were sequenced from one sample in a study of T-cell memory formation after mild COVID-19. TCRdb re-analysed the 5' RACE reads in MiXCR, keeping a single row per CDR3 protein. This sample has about 280,000 distinct CDR3 sequences, with roughly 8% found just once. Input material: PBMCs or a T cell subset sorted from them (not recorded which). The receptor source for this set is a man aged 18 to 35 who had mild COVID-19 (a few samples of this study predate the infection). Cell type and time point are not known.

The table lists this clonotype with a few counts. The V call is TRBV3-1, the J call TRBJ1-6; D gene unclear. This CDR3 has 17 amino acids. Germline V gives CDR1 LGHDT, CDR2 YNNKEL (reference sequence). V lost 4 bases to trimming and J lost 6 bases, with 19 bases between them. In DNA form, the CDR3 reads TGTGCCAGCAGCCGCCCGACCCGGCCTGGCGGTAATTCACCCCTCCACTTT. It encodes CASSRPTRPGGNSPLHF.

This chain connects TRBV7-9 to TRBJ2-3; TRBD1 matches 8 bases. The germline V gene encodes CDR1 SEHNR and CDR2 FQNEAQ (reference sequence). J was trimmed by 3 bases and V by 5 bases; bases with no gene match: 7. The CDR3 runs to 15 residues. CDR3 loop: CASSPGGGWTDTQYF. The CDR3 bases are TGTGCCAGCAGCCCAGGGGGCGGATGGACAGATACGCAGTATTTT. Complete variable domain (other parts from reference TRBV7-9 and TRBJ2-3): DTGVSQNPRHKITKRGQNVTFRCDPISEHNRLYWYRQTLGQGPEFLTYFQNEAQLEKSRLLSDRFSAERPKGSFSTLEIQRTEQGDSAMYLCASSPGGGWTDTQYFGPGTRLTVL.

This clonotype came up many times. V usage is TRBV5-1 and J usage is TRBJ1-5; 7 bases agree with TRBD1. From germline, CDR1 is SGHRS and CDR2 YFSETQ. V was clipped by 2 bases and J by 3 bases; unmatched bases: 5. This CDR3 is 15 amino acids long. The CDR3 DNA follows: TGCGCCAGCAGCTTAGGGACAGTTGCCAATCAGCCCCAGCATTTT. It encodes CASSLGTVANQPQHF.

This clonotype has a handful of counts. The V and J genes are TRBV6-5 and TRBJ2-7, with 7 bases that match TRBD1. The CDR3 runs to 15 residues. V lost 2 bases and J lost 5; bases outside the gene matches: 9. CDR1 is MNHEY, CDR2 SVGAGI, per germline. CDR3 DNA sequence: TGTGCCAGCAGTTACGGAGACAGGGTCGGCGACGAGCAGTACTTC. Its protein product is CASSYGDRVGDEQYF.

This clonotype was counted a few times. The V call is TRBV6-1, the J call TRBJ2-7; 10 bases are shared with TRBD2. Trimming at V came to 8 bases and at J to 12 bases, leaving 10 bases not matched to a gene. Looked up from germline, CDR1 is MNHNS and CDR2 is SASEGT. This CDR3 comprises 12 residues. The CDR3 loop is CASGLAGVTSYV. Here the CDR3 DNA reads TGTGCCAGCGGGCTAGCGGGGGTCACATCGTACGTC.

This clonotype was picked up many times. The chain carries TRBV4-3 and TRBJ2-7; perhaps D is TRBD1 or TRBD2 (5 bases each). Germline CDR1 and CDR2: LGHNA and YSLEER. V lost 4 bases and J lost 0, with 16 bases in between. This CDR3 contains 16 residues. CDR3 DNA: TGCGCCAGCAGCCGCGGACACGGGGACCGCTCCTACGAGCAGTACTTC. It is translated as CASSRGHGDRSYEQYF.

CDR3 coding DNA: TGTGCCAGCAGCTCTTTCGAGGGACGGAAAAACTATGGCTACACCTTC. Amino acid sequence: CASSSFEGRKNYGYTF. The gene calls are TRBV6-2 or TRBV6-3 and TRBJ1-2; a possible D gene is TRBD1 (5 bases). The length of the CDR3 is 16 residues. Germline V gives CDR1 MNHEY, CDR2 SVGEGT. V was cut by 6 bases and J by 2 bases, with 19 bases left in between.

In its sample, this clonotype was seen a few times. The chain carries TRBV7-2 and TRBJ2-3, with D possibly being TRBD1 (5 bases). The ends were cut back, 2 bases at V and 4 bases at J, with 13 bases in the middle. CDR1 is SGHTA, CDR2 FQGNSA, per germline. This CDR3 region has 15 residues. CDR3 region: CASSLIGQGSDTQYF. The CDR3 DNA follows: TGTGCCAGCAGCTTAATCGGCCAGGGCTCAGATACGCAGTATTTT.

This clonotype has only a few counts. The rearrangement uses TRBV18 and TRBJ2-7, with TRBD1 matching 7 bases. V lost 4 bases and J lost 3; bases outside the gene matches: 6. The CDR3 spans 14 residues. Germline assignment: CDR1 KGHSH and CDR2 LQKENI. For the CDR3, the DNA is TGTGCCAGCTCACGAAGAGGGGACAGCTACGAGCAGTACGTC. Its translation is CASSRRGDSYEQYV.